This T cell receptor (beta chain) was sequenced in a study of CD8+ T cells in alopecia areata. In the study overall: Oral tofacitinib, 5 to 10 mg twice daily, was given in an open-label trial.

To note about this clone: The antigen is undetermined.

Looked up from germline, CDR1 is MGHRA and CDR2 is YSYEKL. The CDR3 extends over 15 amino acids. Trimming removed 2 bases from V and 10 bases from J, with 20 bases in between. Findings of the study overall: Amid tofacitinib therapy, many expanded lesional clones stayed present in scalp and blood. Under tofacitinib, fewer expanded CD8+ clones appeared among the top 100 scalp clones.

The sample's treatment: oral pan-JAK inhibitor, 5-10 mg twice daily. Specimens obtained from alopecia areata patients comprised lesional scalp punch biopsies and peripheral blood. RNA, once extracted, was reverse transcribed into cDNA for use as the sequencing template. Sequencing used immunoSEQ multiplex PCR; TCRdb keeps in-frame clones, though not all of them. The sample contains more than 110,000 clones, roughly 82% of which appear only once. The origin of this receptor is a human donor with alopecia areata. This sample comprised CD8+ T cells sorted from blood, obtained at week 4, from a patient treated with tofacitinib. The V and J genes are TRBV4-1 and TRBJ1-1; unclear D gene. In nucleotides, the CDR3 is TGCGCCAGCAGCCAATTGACGGTAACGGTAGAGGGAGCTTTCTTT. It specifies CASSQLTVTVEGAFF.